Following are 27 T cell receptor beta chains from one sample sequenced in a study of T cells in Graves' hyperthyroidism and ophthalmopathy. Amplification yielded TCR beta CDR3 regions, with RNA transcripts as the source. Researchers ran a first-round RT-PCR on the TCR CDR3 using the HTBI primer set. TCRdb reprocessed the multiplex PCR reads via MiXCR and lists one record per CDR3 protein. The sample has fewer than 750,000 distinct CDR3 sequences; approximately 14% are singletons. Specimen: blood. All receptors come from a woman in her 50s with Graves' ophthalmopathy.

CDR3 sequence reads: CASSQDWQTQETQYF. In nucleotides, the CDR3 is TGTGCCAGCAGCCAAGATTGGCAAACCCAAGAGACCCAGTACTTC. The rearrangement links TRBV3-1 to TRBJ2-5; D is unresolved. Germline assignment: CDR1 LGHDT and CDR2 YNNKEL (reference sequence). The CDR3 sequence is 15 residues long. V was pared by 0 bases and J by 1 base, with 9 bases between.

CDR3 in DNA: TGTGCCAGCAGCCCAAAGGACAGGGAGGATGGCTACACCTTC. It codes for CASSPKDREDGYTF. The chain employs TRBV7-9 and TRBJ1-2; 8 bases map to TRBD1. Trimming at V came to 5 bases and at J to 6 bases, leaving 8 bases not matched to a gene. Germline loops: CDR1 SEHNR, CDR2 FQNEAQ (reference sequence). The CDR3 is 14 residues long.

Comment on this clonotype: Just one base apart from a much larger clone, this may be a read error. For the CDR3, the DNA is TGCAGTGCTAGTAGGGGCTATGGTACCGAGCAGTACTTC. Its protein product is CSASRGYGTEQYF. The chain employs TRBV20-1 and TRBJ2-7, with D possibly TRBD1 on 5 matching bases. This CDR3 region has 13 residues. Between the trimmed V and J ends, which lost 3 bases and 6 bases, there was a span of 15 bases. CDR1 DFQATT and CDR2 SNEGSKA come from the germline V gene (reference sequence).

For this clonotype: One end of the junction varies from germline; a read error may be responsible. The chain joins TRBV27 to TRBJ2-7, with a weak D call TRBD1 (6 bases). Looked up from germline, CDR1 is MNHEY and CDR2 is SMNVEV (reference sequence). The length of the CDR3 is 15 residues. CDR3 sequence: CASNLSEGVGYEQYF. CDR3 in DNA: TGTGCCAGCAATTTAAGCGAGGGGGTGGGCTACGAGCAGTACTTC.

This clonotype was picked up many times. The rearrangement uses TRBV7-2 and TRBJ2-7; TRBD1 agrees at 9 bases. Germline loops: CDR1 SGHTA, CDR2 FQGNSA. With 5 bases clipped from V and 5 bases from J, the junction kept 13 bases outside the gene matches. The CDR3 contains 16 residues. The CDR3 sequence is CASSTITGTGRNEQYF. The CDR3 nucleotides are TGTGCCAGCAGCACTATCACCGGGACAGGGAGGAACGAGCAGTACTTC.

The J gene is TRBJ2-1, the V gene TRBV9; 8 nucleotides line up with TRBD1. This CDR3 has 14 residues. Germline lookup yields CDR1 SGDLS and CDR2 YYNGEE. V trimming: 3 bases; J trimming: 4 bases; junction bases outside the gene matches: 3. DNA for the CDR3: TGTGCCAGCAGCGCAGGACAGGGTTACAATGAGCAGTTCTTC. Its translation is CASSAGQGYNEQFF.

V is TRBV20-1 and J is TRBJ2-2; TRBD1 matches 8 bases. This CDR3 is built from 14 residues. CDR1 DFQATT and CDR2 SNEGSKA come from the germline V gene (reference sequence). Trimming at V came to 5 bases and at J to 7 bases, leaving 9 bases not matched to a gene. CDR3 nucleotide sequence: TGCAGTGCTGGAAAGGACAGGGCGGGCGGGGAGCTGTTTTTT. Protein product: CSAGKDRAGGELFF.

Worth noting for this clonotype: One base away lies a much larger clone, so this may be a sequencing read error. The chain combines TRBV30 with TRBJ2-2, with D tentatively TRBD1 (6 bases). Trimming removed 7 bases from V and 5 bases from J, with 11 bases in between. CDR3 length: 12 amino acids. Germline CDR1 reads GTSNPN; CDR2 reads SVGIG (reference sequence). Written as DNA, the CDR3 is TGTGCCTACCCGACAGGTACCGGGGAGCTGTTTTTT. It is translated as CAYPTGTGELFF.

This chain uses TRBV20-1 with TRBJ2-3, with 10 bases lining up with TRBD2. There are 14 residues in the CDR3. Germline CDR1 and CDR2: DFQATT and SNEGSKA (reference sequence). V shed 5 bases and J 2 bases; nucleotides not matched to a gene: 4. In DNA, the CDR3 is TGCAGTGCTTCCGGGACTAGCGTCACAGATACGCAGTATTTT. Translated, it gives CSASGTSVTDTQYF.

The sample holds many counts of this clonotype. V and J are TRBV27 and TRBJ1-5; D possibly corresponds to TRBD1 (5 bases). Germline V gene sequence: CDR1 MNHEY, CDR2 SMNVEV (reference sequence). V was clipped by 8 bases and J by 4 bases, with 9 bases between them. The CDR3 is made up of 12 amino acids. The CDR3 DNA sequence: TGTGCCAGCGGGACGGTTAATCAGCCCCAGCATTTT. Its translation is CASGTVNQPQHF.

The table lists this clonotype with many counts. Here the CDR3 reads CASSQEGLGYTF. CDR3 DNA: TGTGCCAGCAGTCAAGAGGGGTTAGGCTACACCTTC. The chain employs TRBV12-3 or TRBV12-4 and TRBJ1-2; TRBD1 might be the D (5 bases). Trimming took off 5 bases at V and 8 bases at J, with 12 bases between the two ends. The CDR3 is 12 amino acids.

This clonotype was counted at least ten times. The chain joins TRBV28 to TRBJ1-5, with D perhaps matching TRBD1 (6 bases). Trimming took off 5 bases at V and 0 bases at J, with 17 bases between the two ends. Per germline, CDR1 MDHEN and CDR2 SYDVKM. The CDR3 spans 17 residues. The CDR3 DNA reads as TGTGCCAGCAGTCCGCCGGACAGTGCTTATAGCAATCAGCCCCAGCATTTT. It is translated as CASSPPDSAYSNQPQHF.

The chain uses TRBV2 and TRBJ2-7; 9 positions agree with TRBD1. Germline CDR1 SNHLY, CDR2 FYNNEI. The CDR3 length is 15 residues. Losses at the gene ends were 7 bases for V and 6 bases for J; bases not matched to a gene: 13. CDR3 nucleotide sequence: TGTGCCAGCAAAGATTCCGGGACAGGGTTTATCGAGCAGTACTTC. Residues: CASKDSGTGFIEQYF.

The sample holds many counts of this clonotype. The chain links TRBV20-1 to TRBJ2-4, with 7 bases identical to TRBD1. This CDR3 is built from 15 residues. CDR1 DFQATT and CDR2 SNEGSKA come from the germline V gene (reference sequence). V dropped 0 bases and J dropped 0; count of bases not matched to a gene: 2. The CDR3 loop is CSAREGQLAKNIQYF. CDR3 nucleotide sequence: TGCAGTGCTAGAGAGGGACAGCTAGCCAAAAACATTCAGTACTTC.

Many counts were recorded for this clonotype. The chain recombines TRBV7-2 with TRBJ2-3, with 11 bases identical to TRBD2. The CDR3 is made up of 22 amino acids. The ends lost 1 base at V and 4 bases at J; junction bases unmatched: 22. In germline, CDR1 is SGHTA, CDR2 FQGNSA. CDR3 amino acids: CASSLDVMRRLAGTEVPDTQYF. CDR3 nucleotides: TGTGCCAGCAGCTTAGACGTAATGAGAAGACTAGCGGGGACGGAGGTTCCAGATACGCAGTATTTT.

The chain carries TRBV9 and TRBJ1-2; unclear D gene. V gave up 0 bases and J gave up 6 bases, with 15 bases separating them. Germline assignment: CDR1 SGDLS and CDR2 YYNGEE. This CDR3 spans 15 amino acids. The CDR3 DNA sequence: TGTGCCAGCAGCGTAGTAGCAGAGAGAACGAATGGCTACACCTTC. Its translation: CASSVVAERTNGYTF. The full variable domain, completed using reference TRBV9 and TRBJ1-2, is DSGVTQTPKHLITATGQRVTLRCSPRSGDLSVYWYQQSLDQGLQFLIQYYNGEERAKGNILERFSAQQFPDLHSELNLSSLELGDSALYFCASSVVAERTNGYTFGSGTRLTVV.

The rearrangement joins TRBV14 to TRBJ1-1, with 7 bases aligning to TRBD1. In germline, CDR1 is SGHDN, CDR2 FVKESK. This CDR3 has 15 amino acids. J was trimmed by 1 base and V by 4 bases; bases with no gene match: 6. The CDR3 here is CASSPPGGRNTEAFF. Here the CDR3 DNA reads TGTGCCAGCAGCCCTCCAGGGGGTCGGAACACTGAAGCTTTCTTT.

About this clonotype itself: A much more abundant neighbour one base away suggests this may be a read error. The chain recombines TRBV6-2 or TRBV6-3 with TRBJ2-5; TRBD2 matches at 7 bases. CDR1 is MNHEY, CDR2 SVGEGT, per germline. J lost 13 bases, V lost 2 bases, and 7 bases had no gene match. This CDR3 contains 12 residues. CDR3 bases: TGTGCCAGCAGTTACAGACGGGACTATCTGTACTTC. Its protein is CASSYRRDYLYF.

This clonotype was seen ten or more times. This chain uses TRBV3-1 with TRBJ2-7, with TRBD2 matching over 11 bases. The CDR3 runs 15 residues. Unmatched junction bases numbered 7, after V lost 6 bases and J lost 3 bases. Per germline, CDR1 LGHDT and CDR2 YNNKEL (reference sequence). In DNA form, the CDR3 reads TGTGCCAGCAGTGTGGGACTAGCGGACCTCTACGAGCAGTACTTC. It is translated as CASSVGLADLYEQYF.

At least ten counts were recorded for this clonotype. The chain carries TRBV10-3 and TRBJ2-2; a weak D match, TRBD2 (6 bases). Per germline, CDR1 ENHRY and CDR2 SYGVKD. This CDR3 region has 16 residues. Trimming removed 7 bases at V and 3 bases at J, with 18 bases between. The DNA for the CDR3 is TGTGCCATCAAGACCGGCGGGAATCGGGACACCGGGGAGCTGTTTTTT. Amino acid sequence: CAIKTGGNRDTGELFF.

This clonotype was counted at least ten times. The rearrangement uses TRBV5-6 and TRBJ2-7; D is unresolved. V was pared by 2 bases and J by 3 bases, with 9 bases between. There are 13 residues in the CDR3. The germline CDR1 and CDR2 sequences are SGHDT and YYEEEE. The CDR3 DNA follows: TGTGCCAGCAGCTTACAGAACAGCTACGAGCAGTACTTC. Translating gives CASSLQNSYEQYF.

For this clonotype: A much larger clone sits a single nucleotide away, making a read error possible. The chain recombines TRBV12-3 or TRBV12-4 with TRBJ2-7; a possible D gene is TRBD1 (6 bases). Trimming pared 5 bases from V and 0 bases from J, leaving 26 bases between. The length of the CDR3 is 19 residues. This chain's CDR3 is CASSATGTRFTLSSYEQYF. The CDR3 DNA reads TGTGCCAGCAGTGCAACCGGGACAAGGTTCACCCTGAGCTCCTACGAGCAGTACTTC.

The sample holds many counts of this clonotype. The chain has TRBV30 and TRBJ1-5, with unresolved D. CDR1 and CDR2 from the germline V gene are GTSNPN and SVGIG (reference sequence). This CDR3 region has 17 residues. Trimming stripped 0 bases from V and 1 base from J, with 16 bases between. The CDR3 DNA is TGTGCCTGGAGTGTATCGGTTGGGTTATCGAGCAATCAGCCCCAGCATTTT. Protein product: CAWSVSVGLSSNQPQHF. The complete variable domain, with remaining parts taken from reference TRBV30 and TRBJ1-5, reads SQTIHQWPATLVQPVGSPLSLECTVEGTSNPNLYWYRQAAGRGLQLLFYSVGIGQISSEVPQNLSASRPQDRQFILSSKKLLLSDSGFYLCAWSVSVGLSSNQPQHFGDGTRLSIL.

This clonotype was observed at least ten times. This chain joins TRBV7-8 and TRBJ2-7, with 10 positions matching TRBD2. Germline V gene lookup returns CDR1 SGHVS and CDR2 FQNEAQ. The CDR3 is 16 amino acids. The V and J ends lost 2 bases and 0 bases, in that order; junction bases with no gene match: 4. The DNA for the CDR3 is TGTGCCAGCAGCTTATTGTCTAGCGGGAGCTCCTACGAGCAGTACTTC. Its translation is CASSLLSSGSSYEQYF.

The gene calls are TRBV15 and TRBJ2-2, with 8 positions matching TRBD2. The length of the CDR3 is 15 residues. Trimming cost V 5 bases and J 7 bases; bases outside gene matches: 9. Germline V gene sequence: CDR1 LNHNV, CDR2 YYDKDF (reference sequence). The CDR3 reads CATSLMLTSGGELFF. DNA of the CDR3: TGTGCCACCAGCCTCATGCTTACTAGCGGCGGGGAGCTGTTTTTT.

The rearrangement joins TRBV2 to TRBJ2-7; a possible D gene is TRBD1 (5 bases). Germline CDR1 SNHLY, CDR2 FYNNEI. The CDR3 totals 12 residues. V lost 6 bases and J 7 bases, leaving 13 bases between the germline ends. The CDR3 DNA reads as TGTGCCAGCAGAGGTGCAGGGATTGAGCAGTACTTC. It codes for CASRGAGIEQYF.

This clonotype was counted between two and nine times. DNA of the CDR3: TGTGCCAGCAGTCCCGTTTCCGGCGGGGAGACCCAGTACTTC. Protein sequence: CASSPVSGGETQYF. This rearrangement joins TRBV27 to TRBJ2-5; the D gene is possibly TRBD2 (5 bases). Germline assignment: CDR1 MNHEY and CDR2 SMNVEV (reference sequence). The CDR3 sequence is 14 residues long. Trimming shortened V by 5 bases and J by 5 bases, and 15 bases separated the two germline ends.